The 27 T cell receptor beta chains below were found in one sample sequenced in a study of cytomegalovirus exposure and HLA in healthy donors. Profiled with immunoSEQ multiplex PCR; TCRdb holds only in-frame clones, not every one. The sample holds hundreds of thousands of clones, approximately 86% seen once. The sample comprised PBMCs. The source of these receptors is a woman between 25 and 40 years old in good health and CMV-seropositive.

The rearrangement joins TRBV5-1 to TRBJ2-4; tentative D call: TRBD1 (6 bases). Germline V gene data show CDR1 as SGHRS and CDR2 as YFSETQ. The CDR3 has 15 amino acids. With 4 bases removed from V and 1 base from J, the gap between germline ends came to 12 bases. CDR3 protein: CASSDTGFAKNIQYF. DNA for the CDR3: TGCGCCAGCAGCGACACAGGGTTTGCCAAAAACATTCAGTACTTC. The full variable domain, its missing parts supplied by reference TRBV5-1 and TRBJ2-4, is KAGVTQTPRYLIKTRGQQVTLSCSPISGHRSVSWYQQTPGQGLQFLFEYFSETQRNKGNFPGRFSGRQFSNSRSEMNVSTLELGDSALYLCASSDTGFAKNIQYFGAGTRLSVL.

V gene TRBV23-1 combines with J gene TRBJ1-2, with D maybe TRBD1 (5 bases). TRBV23-1 is designated an ORF whose function remains uncertain. The V and J ends lost 7 bases and 3 bases respectively, with 27 bases between them. The CDR3 extends over 18 amino acids. The CDR3 loop reads CASTSPRDAGSKDYGYTF. The DNA of the CDR3 is TGCGCCAGCACCTCGCCCCGGGACGCGGGAAGCAAGGACTATGGCTACACCTTC.

The rearrangement uses TRBV9 and TRBJ2-1, with 8 positions matching TRBD2. Germline V gene sequence: CDR1 SGDLS, CDR2 YYNGEE. The J segment lost 8 bases and the V segment lost 0 bases, leaving 13 bases of the junction unmatched. The CDR3 totals 17 residues. In DNA form, the CDR3 reads TGTGCCAGCAGCGTAGGTTACCGGGAGGGCCTTCCGTATGAGCAGTTCTTC. This gives the protein CASSVGYREGLPYEQFF.

J is TRBJ2-3 and V is TRBV5-1, with a weak D call TRBD2 (6 bases). This CDR3 spans 13 amino acids. The V end lost 4 bases, the J end lost 4 bases, and 10 bases lay between the germline ends. Germline V gene data show CDR1 as SGHRS and CDR2 as YFSETQ. CDR3 in DNA: TGCGCCAGCAGCACCGGGAGTCCAGATACGCAGTATTTT. Its translation is CASSTGSPDTQYF.

The chain has TRBV10-3 and TRBJ2-7; 7 bases are shared with TRBD2. The V gene's germline CDR1 is ENHRY and CDR2 SYGVKD. The ends lost 2 bases at V and 3 bases at J; junction bases unmatched: 16. The length of the CDR3 is 18 residues. CDR3 protein: CAISETSAPSAHLYEQYF. For the CDR3, the DNA is TGTGCCATCAGTGAGACTAGCGCTCCTTCCGCCCACCTCTACGAGCAGTACTTC.

The gene calls are TRBV7-3 and TRBJ2-1; 10 nucleotides match TRBD2. The CDR3 has 15 amino acids. Germline-derived CDR1 and CDR2 are SGHTA and FQGTGA. After removal of 5 bases from V and 8 bases from J, the junction contained 9 bases not matched to a gene. For the CDR3, the DNA is TGTGCCAGCAGCCCAAAGCGGGAGGGCCCTCATGAGCAGTTCTTC. Translation gives CASSPKREGPHEQFF.

V usage is TRBV25-1 and J usage is TRBJ1-2, with D hard to call. CDR1 and CDR2 from the germline V gene are MGHDK and SYGVNS. The V gene lost 1 base and the J gene lost 4 bases, with 13 bases spanning the gap. CDR3 size: 15 residues. This CDR3 is CASSEWFMPIYGYTF. CDR3 in DNA: TGTGCCAGCAGTGAATGGTTCATGCCTATCTATGGCTACACCTTC.

V and J are TRBV27 and TRBJ1-2; 7 positions agree with TRBD1. The CDR3 length is 13 residues. CDR1 MNHEY and CDR2 SMNVEV come from the germline V gene (reference sequence). V lost 5 bases and J lost 6; bases outside the gene matches: 6. CDR3 nucleotides: TGTGCCAGCAGTATTCAGGGGGGTCATGGCTACACCTTC. This codes for CASSIQGGHGYTF.

The rearrangement links TRBV27 to TRBJ2-7, with 13 bases that match TRBD2. V was clipped by 6 bases and J by 4 bases; unmatched bases: 9. The CDR3 is 16 amino acids. CDR1 is MNHEY and CDR2 is SMNVEV in the germline V gene (reference sequence). CDR3 sequence (DNA): TGTGCCAGCAGCTCACCACGGACTAGCGGGAGTTACGAGCAGTACTTC. Protein: CASSSPRTSGSYEQYF.

The chain has TRBV19 and TRBJ1-5, with D possibly being TRBD1 (6 bases). Germline CDR1 is LNHDA and CDR2 is SQIVND (reference sequence). V lost 6 bases, J lost 2 bases, and 11 bases lay in between. The CDR3 totals 14 residues. CDR3 DNA sequence: TGTGCCAGTAGACTACAGGGTGGCAATCAGCCCCAGCATTTT. This codes for CASRLQGGNQPQHF. The full variable domain, in which reference TRBV19 and TRBJ1-5 provide the parts outside the CDR3, is DGGITQSPKYLFRKEGQNVTLSCEQNLNHDAMYWYRQDPGQGLRLIYYSQIVNDFQKGDIAEGYSVSREKKESFPLTVTSAQKNPTAFYLCASRLQGGNQPQHFGDGTRLSIL.

The V gene is TRBV9, the J gene TRBJ2-3, with TRBD1 as a possible D gene (5 bases). The CDR3 sequence is 16 residues long. V lost 0 bases and J 8 bases, leaving 19 bases between the germline ends. The germline V gene has CDR1 SGDLS and CDR2 YYNGEE. Here the CDR3 DNA reads TGTGCCAGCAGCGTAGGGGTTATCCAGGGCCCGGGTACGCAGTATTTT. Amino acid sequence: CASSVGVIQGPGTQYF. Full variable domain (outside the CDR3, taken from reference TRBV9 and TRBJ2-3): DSGVTQTPKHLITATGQRVTLRCSPRSGDLSVYWYQQSLDQGLQFLIQYYNGEERAKGNILERFSAQQFPDLHSELNLSSLELGDSALYFCASSVGVIQGPGTQYFGPGTRLTVL.

This rearrangement joins TRBV10-3 to TRBJ2-7, with TRBD1 matching over 11 bases. There are 14 residues in the CDR3. With V trimmed by 10 bases and J by 5 bases, 10 bases remained unmatched. The germline gives CDR1 ENHRY, CDR2 SYGVKD. The CDR3 sequence: CASTNRDRGDEQYF. The CDR3 bases are TGTGCCAGTACCAACCGGGACAGGGGGGACGAGCAGTACTTC.

The genes are TRBV10-1 and TRBJ2-3; 7 bases are shared with TRBD2. CDR1 and CDR2 (germline): WNHNN, SYGVQD (reference sequence). The CDR3 spans 15 residues. V lost 2 bases and J lost 4; bases outside the gene matches: 6. The CDR3 loop reads CASSEGAGDADTQYF. The CDR3 DNA sequence: TGCGCCAGCAGTGAGGGGGCGGGAGACGCAGATACGCAGTATTTT.

Worth noting for this clone: This specimen includes other DNA sequences encoding the same CDR3. This chain links TRBV6-5 with TRBJ1-1, with D perhaps TRBD1 (5 bases). The CDR3 covers 14 residues. V lost 2 bases and J lost 5, with 12 bases in between. CDR1 is MNHEY, CDR2 SVGAGI, per germline. The CDR3 nucleotides are TGTGCCAGCAGTTACGGGGGGGGGAGGACTGAAGCTTTCTTT. As protein: CASSYGGGRTEAFF.

This chain joins TRBV4-1 and TRBJ2-7; a weak D match, TRBD2 (5 bases). Germline V lookup: CDR1 MGHRA, CDR2 YSYEKL. Between the trimmed V and J ends, which lost 0 bases and 1 base, there was a span of 10 bases. This CDR3 is built from 15 residues. The CDR3 DNA reads TGCGCCAGCAGCCAAGAGGGTAGCGCATCCTACGAGCAGTACTTC. Residues: CASSQEGSASYEQYF.

The chain is built from TRBV27 and TRBJ2-2, with D tentatively TRBD2 (6 bases). V lost 4 bases and J 6 bases, leaving 15 bases between the germline ends. Per germline, CDR1 MNHEY and CDR2 SMNVEV (reference sequence). The CDR3 covers 15 residues. CDR3 loop: CASSSRDGGSGELFF. DNA of the CDR3: TGTGCCAGCAGTTCCCGGGACGGGGGTTCCGGGGAGCTGTTTTTT.

The chain employs TRBV15 and TRBJ2-7, with 12 bases matching TRBD2. Germline lookup yields CDR1 LNHNV and CDR2 YYDKDF (reference sequence). The CDR3 contains 16 residues. Trimming took 4 bases from V and 7 from J; bases not matched to a gene: 11. CDR3 bases: TGTGCCACCAGCATAGGACTAGCGGGACCTCCGGGGGAGCAGTACTTC. It yields the protein CATSIGLAGPPGEQYF.

The rearrangement links TRBV10-2 to TRBJ1-5, with D unresolved. CDR1 and CDR2 from the germline V gene are WSHSY and SAAADI. The CDR3 loop spans 13 amino acids. Trimming removed 8 bases from V and 2 bases from J, with 10 bases in between. In nucleotides, the CDR3 is TGCGCCAGCGCGGAGAGTGGCAATCAGCCCCAGCATTTT. It codes for CASAESGNQPQHF.

This sequence joins TRBV7-8 and TRBJ1-4; D is unresolved. The CDR3 sequence is 12 residues long. In germline, CDR1 is SGHVS, CDR2 FQNEAQ. With 5 bases removed from V and 3 bases from J, the gap between germline ends came to 4 bases. The CDR3 region is CASSLPNEKLFF. The CDR3 DNA reads TGTGCCAGCAGCCTACCTAATGAAAAACTGTTTTTT. The entire variable domain, with the rest obtained from reference TRBV7-8 and TRBJ1-4, is as follows: GAGVSQSPRYKVAKRGQDVALRCDPISGHVSLFWYQQALGQGPEFLTYFQNEAQLDKSGLPSDRFFAERPEGSVSTLKIQRTQQEDSAVYLCASSLPNEKLFFGSGTQLSVL.

The V call is TRBV6-1, the J call TRBJ2-5, with a weak D call TRBD2 (6 bases). The germline V and J ends were trimmed by 3 bases and 2 bases, with 16 bases remaining between them. There are 16 residues in the CDR3. The germline CDR1 and CDR2 sequences are MNHNS and SASEGT. CDR3 sequence: CASSDPGEGWQETQYF. The DNA of the CDR3 is TGTGCCAGCAGTGATCCGGGAGAGGGGTGGCAAGAGACCCAGTACTTC.

The gene calls are TRBV27 and TRBJ1-4; D is possibly TRBD1 (5 bases). The CDR3 consists of 12 residues. Trimming removed 6 bases at V and 8 bases at J, with 10 bases between. Germline V lookup: CDR1 MNHEY, CDR2 SMNVEV (reference sequence). CDR3 protein: CASRDSKEKLFF. CDR3 sequence (DNA): TGTGCCAGCAGAGACAGTAAGGAAAAACTGTTTTTT.

The chain joins TRBV28 to TRBJ2-5, with D possibly matching TRBD1 (6 bases). CDR3 length: 13 amino acids. The ends were cut back, 4 bases at V and 3 bases at J, with 9 bases in the middle. In germline, CDR1 is MDHEN, CDR2 SYDVKM. CDR3 DNA sequence: TGTGCCAGCAGTTCCCACAGGGAAGAGACCCAGTACTTC. This codes for CASSSHREETQYF.

Turning to this clone: Within the sample, other DNA sequences also encode this same CDR3. The chain combines TRBV9 with TRBJ2-7; 8 bases fit TRBD2. Germline CDR1 SGDLS, CDR2 YYNGEE. The trim removed 2 bases at V and 4 bases at J, leaving 5 bases unmatched. The CDR3 totals 14 residues. The CDR3 loop is CASSVGASGYEQYF. CDR3 DNA: TGTGCCAGCAGCGTGGGGGCTAGCGGGTACGAGCAGTACTTC.

The genes are TRBV23-1 and TRBJ2-2; D gene unclear. TRBV23-1 is reported as an ORF; its role is uncertain. Trimming cost V 0 bases and J 6 bases, with 8 bases left between them. The CDR3 spans 14 residues. Here the CDR3 reads CASSQSAVPGELFF. The CDR3 region has the DNA TGCGCCAGCAGTCAATCGGCAGTTCCCGGGGAGCTGTTTTTT.

The rearrangement uses TRBV7-9 and TRBJ1-2; 8 nucleotides line up with TRBD1. CDR1 is SEHNR, CDR2 FQNEAQ, per germline (reference sequence). The CDR3 has 18 residues. Trimming took 1 base from V and 5 from J; bases not matched to a gene: 15. CDR3 DNA: TGTGCCAGCAGCTTAGATCCTGGTTCAGGGGGCGCCGCTTATGGCTACACCTTC. Protein: CASSLDPGSGGAAYGYTF.

The gene calls are TRBV7-9 and TRBJ2-7, with 12 positions matching TRBD2. Germline V gene lookup returns CDR1 SEHNR and CDR2 FQNEAQ (reference sequence). V shed 7 bases, J shed 0 bases, and the junction held 10 bases outside the gene matches. There are 17 residues in the CDR3. The chain's CDR3 is CASTSRTSGASSYEQYF. CDR3 nucleotides: TGTGCCAGCACGAGCCGGACTAGCGGGGCCAGCTCCTACGAGCAGTACTTC.

The genes are TRBV7-9 and TRBJ2-7; a weak D match, TRBD2 (5 bases). V lost 5 bases and J lost 5, with 13 bases in between. The CDR3 contains 13 residues. Germline V gives CDR1 SEHNR, CDR2 FQNEAQ (reference sequence). The CDR3 protein is CASSPRTADEQYF. The CDR3 nucleotides are TGTGCCAGCAGCCCACGAACAGCGGACGAGCAGTACTTC.